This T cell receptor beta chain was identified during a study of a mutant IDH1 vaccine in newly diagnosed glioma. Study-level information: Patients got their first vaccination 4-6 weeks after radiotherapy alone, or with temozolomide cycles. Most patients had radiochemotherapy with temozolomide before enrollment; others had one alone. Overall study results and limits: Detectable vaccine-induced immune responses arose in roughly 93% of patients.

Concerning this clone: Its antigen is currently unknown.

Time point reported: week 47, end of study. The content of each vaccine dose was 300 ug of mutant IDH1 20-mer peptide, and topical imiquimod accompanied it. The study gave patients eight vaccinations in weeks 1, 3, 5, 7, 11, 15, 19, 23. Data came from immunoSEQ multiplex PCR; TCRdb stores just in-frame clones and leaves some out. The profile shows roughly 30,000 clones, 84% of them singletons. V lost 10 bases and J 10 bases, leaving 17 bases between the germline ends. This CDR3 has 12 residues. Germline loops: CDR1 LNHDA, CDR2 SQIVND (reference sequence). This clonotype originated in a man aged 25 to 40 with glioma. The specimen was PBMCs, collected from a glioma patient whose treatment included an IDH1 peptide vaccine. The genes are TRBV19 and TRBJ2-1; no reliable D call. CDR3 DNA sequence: TGTGCCACTATGACCCGAACCGAGGAGCAGTTCTTC. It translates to CATMTRTEEQFF.